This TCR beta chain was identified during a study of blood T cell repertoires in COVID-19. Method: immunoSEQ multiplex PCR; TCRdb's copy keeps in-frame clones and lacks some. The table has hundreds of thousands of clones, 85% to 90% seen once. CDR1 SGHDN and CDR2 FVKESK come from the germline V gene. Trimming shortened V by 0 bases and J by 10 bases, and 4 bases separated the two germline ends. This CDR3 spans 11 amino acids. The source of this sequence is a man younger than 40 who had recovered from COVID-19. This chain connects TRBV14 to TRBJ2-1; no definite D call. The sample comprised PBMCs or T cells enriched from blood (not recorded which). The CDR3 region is CASSQDQEQFF. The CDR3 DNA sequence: TGTGCCAGCAGCCAAGATCAAGAGCAGTTCTTC.